The present T cell receptor (beta chain) was sequenced within a study of blood T cell repertoires in COVID-19 (dated by TCRdb to the early 2020s). For context, the study as a whole: Samples covering the acute and convalescent phases of COVID-19 were provided by collaborators in the United States, Italy and Spain. The material from the prospective study consisted of cDNA or gDNA derived from T cells, B-cell-depleted T cells, or PBMCs. Deeply sampled blood TCRbeta repertoires from subjects exposed to, actively infected with, or recovered from COVID-19 were included in the dataset. The repertoires were released in a freely available public database meant as a resource for research on the immune response to SARS-CoV-2. The sample metadata nearly always contained a de-identified subject ID, COVID-19 status, age in years and sex. The samples were drawn from the first 160 participants of the ongoing ImmuneRACE study and from some 1,300 subjects provided by 6 global collaborators. Where HLA class I and class II types were available, the types were taken from metadata supplied by the sample provider, not from assay-based typing. General conclusions and limits of the study: The quantity of clinical and demographic metadata differed by source and by participant and was supplied without curation.

CDR1 and CDR2 (SGDLS, YYNGEE) derive from the germline V gene. A distance of 12 bases separates the germline ends of V and J, which lose 0 bases and 7 bases respectively. From the cysteine up to the phenylalanine, the CDR3 has a length of 14 residues. Of the read, only the CDR3 DNA is kept; its 42 bases are in frame from base 1. TCRbeta CDR3 regions were amplified from genomic DNA by means of the immunoSEQ Assay, a bias-controlled multiplex PCR. The published analysis was carried out like this. The number of nucleated cells in each sample was estimated from the amplification of reference gene primers within the assay. To quantify the absolute abundance of each unique TCRbeta CDR3 rearrangement, sequence reads were collapsed and filtered. For each sample, productive Simpson clonality was calculated as the square root of Simpson's diversity index across productive rearrangements. The source is immuneACCESS, and TCRdb retained only in-frame sequences with V and J called. Part of the clones is not carried over; for the studies checked, unresolved V genes explain less than half of this, and the remainder is unexplained. V, J and clone size are those of that table, while D and trimming were read from the DNA. This sample comprises approximately 250,000 clones, around nine tenths of them detected only once. The ten most abundant clones make up 1.5% to 2% of the sample.

Another Seattle source contributed samples from volunteer blood donors who had recovered from COVID-19. Collaborating institutions collected whole blood in K2EDTA tubes following their own protocols. For TCRbeta analysis, collaborators shipped samples in one of three forms: frozen whole blood, isolated PBMCs, or DNA extracted from either of those sample types. Turning to this clone: Its antigen has not been determined. No much larger clonotype is one base removed from it; base qualities were not supplied.

Sequencing was carried out using peripheral blood. This clonotype was sampled from a woman aged 55-70 years who had recovered from COVID-19. The V and J genes are TRBV9 and TRBJ2-3; no D gene call is confident. The CDR3 in this case is CASSVAPDTNTQYF. The bases read TGTGCCAGCAGCGTAGCTCCAGATACAAATACGCAGTATTTT.